The sequence of this T cell receptor beta chain was determined in a study of shared clonotypes between healthy human individuals (dated by TCRdb to the early 2020s). Notes on the research overall: The cohort comprised a couple of women and three men aged 18 to 49 years. For each donor, CD4 naive and CD4 memory were each run on three plates, CD8 naive on two plates, and CD8 memory on one plate. Between about 0.8 and 9 billion PBMCs per donor were obtained by leukapheresis. Blood TCR repertoires of roughly five healthy adults were deeply sequenced to estimate repertoire size and the extent of clonotype sharing between individuals. To increase sequencing depth and limit assay-specific biases, different laboratories used diverse techniques to prepare libraries and sequence TCR repertoires.

Healthy HIV-negative adults with no recently reported acute infections or vaccinations were included as donors. Every donor was a Caucasian adult residing in Nashville, Tennessee, USA. CD4+ T cells were enriched by magnetic negative selection; naive cells were then positively selected on CD45RA, and the negative fraction formed the memory subset. After blood collection by leukapheresis, PBMCs were isolated using Ficoll-Histopaque density gradient centrifugation and then cryopreserved in the vapor phase of liquid nitrogen. Analytical flow cytometry was used to check the purity and quantity of every magnetically sorted T cell population. Genomic DNA was isolated from each sorted fraction and quantified by UV absorbance on a Nanodrop 2000c. Using the deep immunoSEQ assay, multiplex PCR amplified TCR CDR3 regions from genomic DNA. Extracted genomic DNA from each cell subset was spread evenly across all wells of several immunoSEQ 96-well plates, with each plate serving as a replicate. Each replicate PCR for sorted subsets received about 180 ng genomic DNA, equal to about 29,000 T cell genomes. Purified libraries were quantified with a Qubit 3.0 fluorometer, sized on a Bioanalyzer 2100, and re-quantified with the KAPA Library Quantification kit. A separate single-read 150-cycle Illumina NextSeq 550 flow cell was used to sequence each immunoSEQ 96-well plate. The original methods were these. Because the immunoSEQ output held only junctional sequences and lacked quality scores, the filtering could not match the filtering applied to full-length reads. Sequences were annotated with PyIR, a Python wrapper for IgBLAST v1.9, and V/J genes and CDR3 were assigned using IMGT germline references. Reads were filtered out if the reads had weak V/J assignments (E-value above 1e-6), no CDR3, stop codons, out-of-frame junctions, or ambiguous translated residues. V3J clonotypes were defined as sequences sharing the same inferred V gene, J gene, and CDR3 amino acid sequence. The percentage overlap between two repertoires was calculated by dividing the number of shared unique clonotypes by the size of the smaller repertoire. RTK rarefaction, the Chao1 estimator, and Recon v2.1 estimates of unobserved clonotypes were used to assess repertoire richness. Generation probabilities were computed with OLGA for all TCRbeta clonotypes obtained by the gDNA method from several donors. TCRdb re-hosts the immuneACCESS table, in-frame sequences only. Its copies lack some clones; in the studies checked, an unresolved V gene accounts for under half of them, and the cause for the rest is not known. V and J calls and clone size come straight from that table; D and trimming were deduced from the DNA. The sample yields millions of clones; approximately 94% were counted once. The top ten clonotypes cover about 0.13% of the sample.

The germline V gene yields SGHRS for CDR1 and YFSETQ for CDR2. Measured from the cysteine to the phenylalanine, the CDR3 is 14 residues long. The DNA shown is the 42-base CDR3, in frame from base 1. V is clipped by 0 bases and J by 0 bases, and the sequence between their germline boundaries is 6 bases long. The research as a whole found: Naive subsets generally had larger estimated clonotype richness than memory subsets did. Rarefaction of sorted-subset datasets indicated incomplete sequencing despite the large sequencing depth. Pairwise subsampling indicated that sequencing depth was expected to affect the degree of clonotype sharing among donors. Compared with non-shared clonotypes, the clonotypes found in all four sorted-subset donors had higher generation probabilities. Approximately 5% of naive CD4, 3.5% of naive CD8, about 2.1% of memory CD4, and about 0.4% of memory CD8 clonotypes were shared across several donors. Because the study included a small number of donors, the genetic and exposure-history diversity represented was limited. Sampling was restricted to blood, and TCR repertoires in tissues likely differ from the TCR repertoires found in blood.

About this clone itself: It lacks a known antigen. No per-base quality is available; no much larger clone lies one base away.

The sample was naive CD4+ T cells sorted from blood. Read against the paper, the sample's cell subset or site label means: CD45RA+ positively selected. The TCR sequence derives from a young man in good health. The chain employs TRBV5-1 and TRBJ1-1; there is no confident call for the D gene. The CDR3 in this case is CASSLAEVNTEAFF. The sequenced DNA is TGCGCCAGCAGCTTGGCGGAGGTGAACACTGAAGCTTTCTTT.